Listed below are T cell receptor beta chains from one sample, sequenced in a study of cytomegalovirus exposure and HLA in healthy donors. TCRdb's table, derived via immunoSEQ multiplex PCR, lists solely in-frame clones and lacks some. The sample features more than 90,000 clones, with approximately 6.8% in its top ten. The sample taken for sequencing was PBMCs. These receptors were obtained from a middle-aged man in good health and CMV-seropositive. Both conserved end residues are trimmed from each CDR3.

V	CDR3
TRBV11-3	ASSLRQGYEQY
TRBV6-5	ASSYSLRGREQY
TRBV6-5	ASSPGQEWETQY
TRBV6-5	ASSQRRGYQPQH
TRBV7-7	ASSPLGTGEQY
TRBV18	ASSLPMNTEAF
TRBV7-2	ASSRDSSNQPQH
TRBV28	ASSSSGIQETQY
TRBV6-1	ASSEQPLTGRSGNTIY
TRBV9	ASRRRNTGELF
TRBV10-3	AISETGPGGTGSNEQF
TRBV9	ASSVVVSGANVLT
TRBV7-9	ASSPITGTGSEQY
TRBV5-1	ASSLGLAGINEQF
TRBV9	ASSVEGQGNEKLF
TRBV9	ASSQISGANVLT
TRBV5-6	ASSPTGEVDEKLF
TRBV7-2	ASSLDPGGVISGELF
TRBV2	ASVHRSVPPETQY
TRBV27	ASSLTSGPYEQY
TRBV7-8	ASSLDMGTSGSSYNEQF
TRBV28	ASSLWGPAGLDQETQY
TRBV10-3	AIRAGTGRGSPLH
TRBV28	ASRGSTGLAGELF
TRBV11-1	ASSARTVSYEQY
TRBV7-7	ASSTRLYNEQF
TRBV19	ASSPYGGRAYNEQF